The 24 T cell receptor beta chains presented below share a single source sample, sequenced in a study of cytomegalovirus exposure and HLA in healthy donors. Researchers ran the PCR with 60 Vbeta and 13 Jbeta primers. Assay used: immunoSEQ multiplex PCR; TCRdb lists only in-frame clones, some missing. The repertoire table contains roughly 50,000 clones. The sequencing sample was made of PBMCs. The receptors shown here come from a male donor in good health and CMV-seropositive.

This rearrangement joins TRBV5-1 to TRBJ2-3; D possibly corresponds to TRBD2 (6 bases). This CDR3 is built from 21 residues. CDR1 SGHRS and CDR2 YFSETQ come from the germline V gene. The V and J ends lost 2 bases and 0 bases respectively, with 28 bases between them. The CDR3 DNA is TGCGCCAGCAGCTTTCCTCAACCCATGTCGGGCTATGGGACTAGCACAGATACGCAGTATTTT. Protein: CASSFPQPMSGYGTSTDTQYF.

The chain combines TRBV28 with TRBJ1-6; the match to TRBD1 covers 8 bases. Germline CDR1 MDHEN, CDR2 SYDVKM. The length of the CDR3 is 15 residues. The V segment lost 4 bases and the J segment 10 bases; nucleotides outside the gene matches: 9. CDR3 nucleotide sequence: TGTGCCAGCAGTTCAACGACAGGGGTTGGATCACCCCTCCACTTT. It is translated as CASSSTTGVGSPLHF.

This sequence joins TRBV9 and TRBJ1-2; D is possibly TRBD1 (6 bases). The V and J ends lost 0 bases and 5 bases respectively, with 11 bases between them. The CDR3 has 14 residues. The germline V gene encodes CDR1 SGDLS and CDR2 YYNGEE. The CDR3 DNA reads TGTGCCAGCAGCGTAGCTGCAGGGGCATATGGCTACACCTTC. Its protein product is CASSVAAGAYGYTF.

CDR3 amino acids: CASSPQGGYSNQPQHF. For the CDR3, the DNA is TGTGCCAGCTCACCACAGGGGGGGTATAGCAATCAGCCCCAGCATTTT. The V and J genes are TRBV18 and TRBJ1-5; D may be TRBD1 (6 bases). The V end was cut by 1 base, the J end by 0 bases, with 10 bases between. This CDR3 region has 16 residues. CDR1 is KGHSH, CDR2 LQKENI, per germline.

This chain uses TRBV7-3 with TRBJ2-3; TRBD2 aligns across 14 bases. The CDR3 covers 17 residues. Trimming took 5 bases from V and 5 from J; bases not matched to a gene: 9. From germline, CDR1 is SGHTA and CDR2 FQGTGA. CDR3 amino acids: CASSPRTSGGHGDTQYF. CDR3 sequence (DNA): TGTGCCAGCAGCCCGCGGACTAGCGGGGGGCATGGAGATACGCAGTATTTT.

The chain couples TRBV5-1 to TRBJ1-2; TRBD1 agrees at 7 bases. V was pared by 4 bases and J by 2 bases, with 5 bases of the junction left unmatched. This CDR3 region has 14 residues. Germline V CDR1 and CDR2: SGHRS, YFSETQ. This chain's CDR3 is CASSPGDRNYGYTF. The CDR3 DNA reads TGCGCCAGCAGCCCGGGGGACAGAAACTATGGCTACACCTTC. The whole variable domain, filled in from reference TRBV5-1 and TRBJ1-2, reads KAGVTQTPRYLIKTRGQQVTLSCSPISGHRSVSWYQQTPGQGLQFLFEYFSETQRNKGNFPGRFSGRQFSNSRSEMNVSTLELGDSALYLCASSPGDRNYGYTFGSGTRLTVV.

For the CDR3, the DNA is TGTGCCAGCAGCTATCCGGGACTAGCGGGGGTAGAGCAGTTCTTC. This translates into CASSYPGLAGVEQFF. The V and J genes are TRBV7-2 and TRBJ2-1, with 14 positions matching TRBD2. The V and J ends lost 4 bases and 10 bases, in that order; junction bases with no gene match: 6. Germline assignment: CDR1 SGHTA and CDR2 FQGNSA. The CDR3 spans 15 residues.

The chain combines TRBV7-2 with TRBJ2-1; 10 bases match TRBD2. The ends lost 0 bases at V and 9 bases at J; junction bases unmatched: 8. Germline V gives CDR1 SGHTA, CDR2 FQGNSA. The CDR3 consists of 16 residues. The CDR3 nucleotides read TGTGCCAGCAGCTTAGCCTCAGCGGGGGGGCAAGGTGAGCAGTTCTTC. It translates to CASSLASAGGQGEQFF. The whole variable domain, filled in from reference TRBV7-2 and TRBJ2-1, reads GAGVSQSPSNKVTEKGKDVELRCDPISGHTALYWYRQSLGQGLEFLIYFQGNSAPDKSGLPSDRFSAERTGGSVSTLTIQRTQQEDSAVYLCASSLASAGGQGEQFFGPGTRLTVL.

This CDR3 is CASSLGGREQPQHF. The DNA for the CDR3 is TGCGCCAGCAGCTTAGGTGGGCGAGAGCAGCCCCAGCATTTT. The chain links TRBV5-1 to TRBJ1-5, with D unresolved. The CDR3 has 14 amino acids. Germline V gene sequence: CDR1 SGHRS, CDR2 YFSETQ. The V and J ends lost 2 bases and 7 bases respectively, with 13 bases between them. Supplemented by reference TRBV5-1 and TRBJ1-5, the full variable domain reads KAGVTQTPRYLIKTRGQQVTLSCSPISGHRSVSWYQQTPGQGLQFLFEYFSETQRNKGNFPGRFSGRQFSNSRSEMNVSTLELGDSALYLCASSLGGREQPQHFGDGTRLSIL.

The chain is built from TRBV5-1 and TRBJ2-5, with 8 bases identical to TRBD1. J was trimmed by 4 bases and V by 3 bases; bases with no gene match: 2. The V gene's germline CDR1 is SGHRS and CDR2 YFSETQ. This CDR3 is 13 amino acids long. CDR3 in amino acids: CASSWDRRETQYF. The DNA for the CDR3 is TGCGCCAGCAGCTGGGACAGGAGAGAGACCCAGTACTTC.

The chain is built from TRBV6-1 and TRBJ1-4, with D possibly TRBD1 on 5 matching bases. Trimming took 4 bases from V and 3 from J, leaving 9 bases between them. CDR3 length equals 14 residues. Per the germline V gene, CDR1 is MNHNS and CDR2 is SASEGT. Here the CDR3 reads CASSVRAANEKLFF. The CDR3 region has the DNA TGTGCCAGCAGTGTCAGGGCGGCTAATGAAAAACTGTTTTTT.

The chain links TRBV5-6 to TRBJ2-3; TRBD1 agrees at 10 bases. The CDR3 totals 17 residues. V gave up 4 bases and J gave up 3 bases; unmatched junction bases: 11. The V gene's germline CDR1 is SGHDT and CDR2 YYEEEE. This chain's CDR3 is CASSTQLTGGLTDTQYF. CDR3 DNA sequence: TGTGCCAGCAGCACCCAATTGACAGGGGGCCTGACAGATACGCAGTATTTT.

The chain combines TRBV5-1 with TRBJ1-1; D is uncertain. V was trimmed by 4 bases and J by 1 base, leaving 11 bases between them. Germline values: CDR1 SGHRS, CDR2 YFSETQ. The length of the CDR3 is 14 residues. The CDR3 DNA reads TGCGCCAGCAGCAATCTAGTGGGGAACACTGAAGCTTTCTTT. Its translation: CASSNLVGNTEAFF.

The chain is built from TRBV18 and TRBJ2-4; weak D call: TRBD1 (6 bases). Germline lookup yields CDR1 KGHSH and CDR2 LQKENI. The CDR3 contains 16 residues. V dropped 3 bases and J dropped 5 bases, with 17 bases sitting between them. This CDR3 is CASSPPYETGQNIQYF. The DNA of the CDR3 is TGTGCCAGCTCACCTCCGTATGAGACAGGTCAAAACATTCAGTACTTC.

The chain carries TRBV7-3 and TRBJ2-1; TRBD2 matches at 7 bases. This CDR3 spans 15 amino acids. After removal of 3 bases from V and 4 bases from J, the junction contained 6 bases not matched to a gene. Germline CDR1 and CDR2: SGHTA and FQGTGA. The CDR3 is CASSFRDYPYNEQFF. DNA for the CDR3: TGTGCCAGCAGCTTCCGGGACTATCCTTACAATGAGCAGTTCTTC. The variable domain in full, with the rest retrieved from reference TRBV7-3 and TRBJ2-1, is GAGVSQTPSNKVTEKGKYVELRCDPISGHTALYWYRQSLGQGPEFLIYFQGTGAADDSGLPNDRFFAVRPEGSVSTLKIQRTERGDSAVYLCASSFRDYPYNEQFFGPGTRLTVL.

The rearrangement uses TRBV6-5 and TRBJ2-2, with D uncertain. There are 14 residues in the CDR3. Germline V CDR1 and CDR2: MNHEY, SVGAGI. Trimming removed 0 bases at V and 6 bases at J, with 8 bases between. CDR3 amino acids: CASSYSNSPGELFF. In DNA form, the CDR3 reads TGTGCCAGCAGTTACTCAAACTCCCCCGGGGAGCTGTTTTTT.

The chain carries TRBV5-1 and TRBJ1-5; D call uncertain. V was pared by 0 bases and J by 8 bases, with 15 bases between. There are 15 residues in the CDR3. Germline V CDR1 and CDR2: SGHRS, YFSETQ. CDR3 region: CASSLAGRAQEPQHF. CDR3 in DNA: TGCGCCAGCAGCTTGGCTGGGAGGGCCCAGGAGCCCCAGCATTTT. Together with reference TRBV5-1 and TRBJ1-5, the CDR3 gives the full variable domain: KAGVTQTPRYLIKTRGQQVTLSCSPISGHRSVSWYQQTPGQGLQFLFEYFSETQRNKGNFPGRFSGRQFSNSRSEMNVSTLELGDSALYLCASSLAGRAQEPQHFGDGTRLSIL.

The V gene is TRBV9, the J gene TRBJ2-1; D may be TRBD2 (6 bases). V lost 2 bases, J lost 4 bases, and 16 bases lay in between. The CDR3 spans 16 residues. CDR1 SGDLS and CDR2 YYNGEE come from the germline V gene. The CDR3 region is CASSVKQEGFYNEQFF. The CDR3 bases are TGTGCCAGCAGCGTCAAACAGGAGGGATTTTACAATGAGCAGTTCTTC.

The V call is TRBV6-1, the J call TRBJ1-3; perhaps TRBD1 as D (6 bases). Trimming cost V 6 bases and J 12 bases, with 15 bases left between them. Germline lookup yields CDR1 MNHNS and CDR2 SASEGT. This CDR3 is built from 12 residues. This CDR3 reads CASRDTGYGIYF. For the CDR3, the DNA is TGTGCCAGCAGAGATACAGGGTACGGCATATATTTT.

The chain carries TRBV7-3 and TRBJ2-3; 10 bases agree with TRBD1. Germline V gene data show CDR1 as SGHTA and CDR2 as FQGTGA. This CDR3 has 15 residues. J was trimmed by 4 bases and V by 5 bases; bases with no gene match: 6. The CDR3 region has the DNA TGTGCCAGCAGCCGGGCGGGACAGGGGTCAGATACGCAGTATTTT. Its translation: CASSRAGQGSDTQYF.

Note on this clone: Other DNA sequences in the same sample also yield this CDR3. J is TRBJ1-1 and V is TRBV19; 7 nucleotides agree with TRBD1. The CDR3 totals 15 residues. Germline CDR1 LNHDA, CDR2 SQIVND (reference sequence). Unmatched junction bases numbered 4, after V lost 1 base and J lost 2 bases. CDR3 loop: CASSIVGTANTEAFF. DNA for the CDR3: TGTGCCAGTAGTATAGTCGGGACAGCAAACACTGAAGCTTTCTTT.

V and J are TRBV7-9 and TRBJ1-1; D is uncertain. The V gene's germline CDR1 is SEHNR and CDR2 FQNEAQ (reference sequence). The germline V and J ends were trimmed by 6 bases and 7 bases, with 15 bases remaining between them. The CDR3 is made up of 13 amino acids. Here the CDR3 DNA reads TGTGCCAGCAGACCCCAGGATCCCATTGAAGCTTTCTTT. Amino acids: CASRPQDPIEAFF.

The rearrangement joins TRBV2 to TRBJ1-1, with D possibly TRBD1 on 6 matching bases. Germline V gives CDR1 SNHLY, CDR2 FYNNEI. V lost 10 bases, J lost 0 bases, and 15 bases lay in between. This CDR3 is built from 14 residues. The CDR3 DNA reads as TGTGCCACGCTCCGGGACACATTGAACACTGAAGCTTTCTTT. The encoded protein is CATLRDTLNTEAFF. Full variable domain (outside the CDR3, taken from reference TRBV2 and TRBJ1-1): EPEVTQTPSHQVTQMGQEVILRCVPISNHLYFYWYRQILGQKVEFLVSFYNNEISEKSEIFDDQFSVERPDGSNFTLKIRSTKLEDSAMYFCATLRDTLNTEAFFGQGTRLTVV.

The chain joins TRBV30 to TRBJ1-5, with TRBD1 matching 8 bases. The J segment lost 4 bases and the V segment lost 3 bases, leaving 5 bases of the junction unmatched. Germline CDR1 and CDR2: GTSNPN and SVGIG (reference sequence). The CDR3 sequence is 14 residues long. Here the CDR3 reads CAWSPGQGNQPQHF. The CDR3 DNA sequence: TGTGCCTGGAGCCCCGGACAGGGTAATCAGCCCCAGCATTTT.